One sample yielded the 8 T cell receptor beta chains listed below, sequenced in a study of cytomegalovirus exposure and HLA in healthy donors. Primers for the PCR totalled 60 Vbeta and 13 Jbeta. Profiling relied on immunoSEQ multiplex PCR, and the TCRdb table lists in-frame clones only, not all of them. The table has approximately 80,000 clones, around four fifths seen once; the top ten hold roughly 2.5%. Specimen: PBMCs. Receptor source: a male donor in good health and CMV-seropositive.

The rearrangement uses TRBV2 and TRBJ2-1, with TRBD2 matching 7 bases. Trimming at V came to 9 bases and at J to 10 bases, leaving 15 bases not matched to a gene. Germline CDR1 is SNHLY and CDR2 is FYNNEI. This CDR3 comprises 14 residues. The CDR3 nucleotides are TGTGCCAGTTCCCTACAGCGGGAATTAGGCGAGCAGTTCTTC. It codes for CASSLQRELGEQFF.

V gene TRBV12-5 combines with J gene TRBJ2-2; 8 nucleotides match TRBD2. V was pared by 2 bases and J by 4 bases, with 9 bases of the junction left unmatched. Germline values: CDR1 LGHNT, CDR2 FRNRAP. The CDR3 totals 17 residues. The DNA of the CDR3 is TGTGCTAGTGGTTTGCTTACCGGGACTAGGGGCACCGGGGAGCTGTTTTTT. It is translated as CASGLLTGTRGTGELFF.

This chain connects TRBV10-3 to TRBJ1-1; perhaps TRBD1 as D (5 bases). The CDR3 sequence is 15 residues long. The V end was cut by 6 bases, the J end by 0 bases, with 14 bases between. The germline V gene has CDR1 ENHRY and CDR2 SYGVKD. The CDR3 spells CAISPGQQMNTEAFF. DNA of the CDR3: TGTGCCATCAGCCCCGGACAACAAATGAACACTGAAGCTTTCTTT.

The gene calls are TRBV5-4 and TRBJ2-1, with a possible D match to TRBD2 (7 bases). CDR1 and CDR2 (germline): SGHNT, YYREEE (reference sequence). The CDR3 has 16 amino acids. Trimming stripped 1 base from V and 1 base from J, with 12 bases between. CDR3 nucleotides: TGTGCCAGCAGCTTGAGGGGGAGGGTGTCCTACAATGAGCAGTTCTTC. Protein: CASSLRGRVSYNEQFF.

The chain recombines TRBV5-4 with TRBJ2-3; TRBD2 matches 13 bases. CDR1 and CDR2 (germline): SGHNT, YYREEE (reference sequence). This CDR3 is built from 16 residues. With V trimmed by 4 bases and J by 2 bases, 4 bases remained unmatched. Here the CDR3 DNA reads TGTGCCAGCAGCAGACTAGCGGGAGGCAACACAGATACGCAGTATTTT. Its translation is CASSRLAGGNTDTQYF.

V is TRBV29-1 and J is TRBJ2-1, with D maybe TRBD2 (6 bases). CDR1 and CDR2 from the germline V gene are SQVTM and ANQGSEA. The length of the CDR3 is 14 residues. Trimming pared 1 base from V and 2 bases from J, leaving 9 bases between. CDR3 in amino acids: CSVEARLAYNEQFF. CDR3 DNA: TGCAGCGTTGAAGCCAGACTAGCCTACAATGAGCAGTTCTTC.

The chain employs TRBV2 and TRBJ1-3; TRBD1 matches 7 bases. CDR3 size: 13 residues. In germline, CDR1 is SNHLY, CDR2 FYNNEI. Trimming took 4 bases from V and 6 from J; bases not matched to a gene: 3. CDR3 amino acids: CASSGQGPNTIYF. CDR3 DNA: TGTGCCAGCAGTGGACAGGGACCAAACACCATATATTTT. Full variable domain (missing parts from reference TRBV2 and TRBJ1-3): EPEVTQTPSHQVTQMGQEVILRCVPISNHLYFYWYRQILGQKVEFLVSFYNNEISEKSEIFDDQFSVERPDGSNFTLKIRSTKLEDSAMYFCASSGQGPNTIYFGEGSWLTVV.

CDR3 bases: TGTGCCAGCAGCTTAGAATTGGGAGAGCGGGTCTCCTACGAGCAGTACTTC. Translated, it gives CASSLELGERVSYEQYF. V gene TRBV11-1 combines with J gene TRBJ2-7; a weak D match, TRBD2 (6 bases). The CDR3 length is 17 residues. Trimming pared 1 base from V and 0 bases from J, leaving 16 bases between. In germline, CDR1 is SGHAT, CDR2 FQDESV (reference sequence).